This T cell receptor (beta chain) is from a study of tumor-infiltrating lymphocytes in primary liver carcinoma (dated by TCRdb to the late 2010s). Regarding the research as a whole: Hepatocellular carcinoma (four) or combined HCC and intrahepatic cholangiocarcinoma (one) was present in the five patients, who were three men and two women aged 30 to 69 years. The five patients had tumors staged T1-T3 N0M0, with maximum diameters ranging from about 4.2 to 11 cm. Reproducibility between technical replicate repertoires was high, with correlation coefficients above 0.95 and mean shared-clone rates about 0.91. A total of 35 or so specimens from 5 patients underwent TCRbeta repertoire sequencing, comprising 25 tumor regions, 5 adjacent noncancerous liver tissues and 5 peripheral blood samples. The study combined TCRbeta repertoire sequencing, expression microarrays and whole-exome sequencing across five regions of each liver tumor, with adjacent normal tissue and blood. Roughly 3.5 to 7.5 million productive TCRbeta reads were obtained per sample, and no significant difference in read depth was found between tissue types. Study-wide findings and limitations: A significantly larger repertoire fraction was made up by the top 250 clones in tumors than in blood (p = 0.039). Only a few patients were included in the study, and the authors note that the findings should be validated in a larger study. Because only the TCR beta chain was sequenced and unpaired alpha chains were not captured, true repertoire diversity is likely underestimated. Because the samples were bulk and unsorted, CD4+ and CD8+ T cell repertoires could not be compared. Consistent with antigen-driven expansion, pairs of tumor regions showed higher repertoire overlap (mean roughly 35%) than either tumor-adjacent pairs (about 17%) or tumor-blood pairs (roughly 14%).

According to the germline V gene, CDR1 reads LGHNT and CDR2 reads FRNRAP. Cut back by 7 bases and 6 bases, the V and J ends lie 13 bases apart. The CDR3 measures 13 amino acids from cysteine to phenylalanine. The sequence is cut down to CDR3 DNA, 39 bases in frame from base 1. Starting from 500 to 650 ng total RNA, TCRbeta-specific cDNA was produced by reverse transcription with a constant-region primer and ProtoScript II reverse transcriptase. Construction of the TCRbeta libraries relied on three nested rounds of multiplex PCR, following a slightly modified ARM-PCR procedure. The first two PCR rounds used multiplex TRBV1-TRBV30 forward primers with a Cbeta reverse primer, each for 10 cycles. A final 25-cycle PCR with Deep VentR polymerase added sample barcodes and Illumina adapters. Before sequencing, amplicons of 200-500 bp were purified from gel using a QIAquick gel extraction kit. The TCRbeta amplicons were sequenced with 250-bp paired-end reads on an Illumina HiSeq 2500. The authors' analysis ran thus. Reads were quality-trimmed with Trimmomatic v0.33, and paired reads were merged with FLASH v1.2.11 to recover full CDR3 sequences. MiGEC v1.2.1b assigned V, D and J germline segments to the rearranged TCRbeta sequences. Clonotype statistics, along with Shannon-Wiener diversity indices, were calculated using VDJtools v1.0.0. Except for diversity analysis, only each sample's 250 most abundant clonotypes were used in subsequent analyses to reduce sampling bias. TCRdb took the public reads, trimmed them with fastp at Q25, ran MiXCR for clone calling and kept in-frame beta chains. Entries are consolidated by CDR3 protein sequence, retaining the most common genes and DNA. What appears here as the V and J calls and clone size reflects TCRdb's work, not the paper's. The sample table lists more than 70,000 distinct CDR3 sequences, under 75% of them with a count of one. About 28% of the sample is held by the ten biggest clonotypes.

Without any cell sorting, total RNA and DNA were extracted together from approximately 22-30 mg of bulk tissue using the AllPrep DNA/RNA mini kit. Between November 2015 and March 2016, a handful of patients in China with histopathologically diagnosed primary liver carcinoma had surgical resection. At the time of sampling, the patients were treatment-naive and had chronic HBV infection. Fresh tumor and adjacent tissue pieces were bisected; one half was stored in RNAlater at -80°C, the other sent for histology. On this clonotype: The antigen this receptor binds is unknown. This sequence may be a read error, since a much larger clone differs from it by one base.

What was sequenced was tumor-adjacent normal liver tissue. The chain was built from TRBV12-5 and TRBJ2-1, with the D gene call left open. The sequence was obtained from a man aged 40-50 years with primary liver carcinoma and hepatitis B virus infection. The DNA sequence is TGTGCTAGTGATCCCCGTTACTCCAATGAGCAGTTCTTC. It translates to CASDPRYSNEQFF.